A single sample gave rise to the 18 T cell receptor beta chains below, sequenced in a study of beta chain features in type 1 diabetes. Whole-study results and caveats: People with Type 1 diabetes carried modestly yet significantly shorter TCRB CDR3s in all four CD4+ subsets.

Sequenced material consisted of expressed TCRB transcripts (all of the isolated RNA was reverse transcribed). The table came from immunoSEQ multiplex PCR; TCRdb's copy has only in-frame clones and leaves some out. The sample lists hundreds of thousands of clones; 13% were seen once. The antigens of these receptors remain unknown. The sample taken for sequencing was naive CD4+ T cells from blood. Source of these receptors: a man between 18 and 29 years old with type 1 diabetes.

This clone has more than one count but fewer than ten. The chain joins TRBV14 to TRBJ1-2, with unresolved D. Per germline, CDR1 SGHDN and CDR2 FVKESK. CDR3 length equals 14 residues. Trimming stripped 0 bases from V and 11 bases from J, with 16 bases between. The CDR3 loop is CASSQDTSSPHYTF. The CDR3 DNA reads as TGTGCCAGCAGCCAAGATACATCTTCACCTCATTACACCTTC.

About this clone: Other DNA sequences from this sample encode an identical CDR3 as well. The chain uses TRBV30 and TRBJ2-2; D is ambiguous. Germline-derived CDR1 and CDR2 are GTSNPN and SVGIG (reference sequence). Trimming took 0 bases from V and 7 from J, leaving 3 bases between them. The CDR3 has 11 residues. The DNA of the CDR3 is TGTGCCTGGAGTGTAGGCGGGGAGCTGTTTTTT. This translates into CAWSVGGELFF.

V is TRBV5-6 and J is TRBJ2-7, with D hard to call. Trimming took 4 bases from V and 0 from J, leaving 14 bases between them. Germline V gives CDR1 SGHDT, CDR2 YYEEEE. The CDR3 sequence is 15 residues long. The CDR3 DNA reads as TGTGCCAGCAGCGCCCAGAGGTCCCACTCCTACGAGCAGTACTTC. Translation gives CASSAQRSHSYEQYF.

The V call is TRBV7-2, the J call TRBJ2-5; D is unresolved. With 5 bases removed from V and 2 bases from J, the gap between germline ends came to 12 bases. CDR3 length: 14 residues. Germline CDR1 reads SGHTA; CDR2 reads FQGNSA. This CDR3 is CASSRWGTQETQYF. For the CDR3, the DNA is TGTGCCAGCAGCAGGTGGGGTACGCAAGAGACCCAGTACTTC. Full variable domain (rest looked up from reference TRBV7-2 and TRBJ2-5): GAGVSQSPSNKVTEKGKDVELRCDPISGHTALYWYRQSLGQGLEFLIYFQGNSAPDKSGLPSDRFSAERTGGSVSTLTIQRTQQEDSAVYLCASSRWGTQETQYFGPGTRLLVL.

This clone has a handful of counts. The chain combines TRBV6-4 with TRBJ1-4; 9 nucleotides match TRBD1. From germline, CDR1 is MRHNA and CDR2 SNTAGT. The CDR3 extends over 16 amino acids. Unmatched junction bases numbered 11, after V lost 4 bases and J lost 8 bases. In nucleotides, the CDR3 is TGTGCCAGCAGTGCCCCGACAGGGGGTATTCGCGAAAAACTGTTTTTT. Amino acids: CASSAPTGGIREKLFF.

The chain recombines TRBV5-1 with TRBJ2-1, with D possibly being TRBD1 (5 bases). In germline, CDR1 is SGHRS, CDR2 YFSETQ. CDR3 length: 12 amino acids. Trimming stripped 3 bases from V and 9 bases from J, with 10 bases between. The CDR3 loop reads CASSSRTSEQFF. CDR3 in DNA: TGCGCCAGCAGCTCGCGGACATCTGAGCAGTTCTTC.

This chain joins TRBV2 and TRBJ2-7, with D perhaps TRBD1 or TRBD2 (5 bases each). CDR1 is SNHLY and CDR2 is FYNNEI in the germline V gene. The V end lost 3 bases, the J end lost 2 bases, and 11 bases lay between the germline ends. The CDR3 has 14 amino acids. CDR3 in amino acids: CASSDLGTAYEQYF. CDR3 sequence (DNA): TGTGCCAGCAGTGACCTGGGGACCGCCTACGAGCAGTACTTC.

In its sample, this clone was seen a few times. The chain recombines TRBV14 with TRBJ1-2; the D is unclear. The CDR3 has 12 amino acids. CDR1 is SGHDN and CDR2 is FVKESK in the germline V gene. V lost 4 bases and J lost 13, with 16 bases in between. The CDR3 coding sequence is TGTGCCAGCAGCCCCTATCCGGGATCACCCACCTTC. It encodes CASSPYPGSPTF.

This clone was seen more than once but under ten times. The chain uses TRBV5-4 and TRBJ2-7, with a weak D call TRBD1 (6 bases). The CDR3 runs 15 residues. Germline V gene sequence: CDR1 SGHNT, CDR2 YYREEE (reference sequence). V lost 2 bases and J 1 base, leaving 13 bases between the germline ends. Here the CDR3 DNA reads TGTGCCAGCAGCTTAAGGGACAAAGTGTCCTACGAGCAGTACTTC. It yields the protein CASSLRDKVSYEQYF.

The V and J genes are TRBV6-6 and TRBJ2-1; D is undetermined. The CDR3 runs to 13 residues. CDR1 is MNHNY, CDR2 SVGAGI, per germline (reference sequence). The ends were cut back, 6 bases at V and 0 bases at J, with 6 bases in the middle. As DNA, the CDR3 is TGTGCCAGCAGGCCCCTCTCCTACAATGAGCAGTTCTTC. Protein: CASRPLSYNEQFF.

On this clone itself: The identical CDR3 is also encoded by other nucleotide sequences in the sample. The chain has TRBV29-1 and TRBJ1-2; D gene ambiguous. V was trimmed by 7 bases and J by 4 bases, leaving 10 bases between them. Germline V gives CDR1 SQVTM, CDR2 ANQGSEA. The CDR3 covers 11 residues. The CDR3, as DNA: TGCAGCGCCGCCGGGGTCTATGGCTACACCTTC. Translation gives CSAAGVYGYTF.

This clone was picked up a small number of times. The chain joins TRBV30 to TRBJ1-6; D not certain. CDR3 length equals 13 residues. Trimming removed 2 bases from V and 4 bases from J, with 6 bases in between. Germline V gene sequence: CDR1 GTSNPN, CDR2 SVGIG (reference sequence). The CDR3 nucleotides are TGTGCCTGGAGTCGGGTTTATAATTCACCCCTCCACTTT. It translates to CAWSRVYNSPLHF.

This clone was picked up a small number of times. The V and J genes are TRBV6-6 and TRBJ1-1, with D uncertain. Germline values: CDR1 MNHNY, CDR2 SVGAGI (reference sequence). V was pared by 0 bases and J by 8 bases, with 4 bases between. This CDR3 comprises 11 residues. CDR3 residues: CASSYSVEAFF. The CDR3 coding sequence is TGTGCCAGCAGTTACTCGGTGGAAGCTTTCTTT.

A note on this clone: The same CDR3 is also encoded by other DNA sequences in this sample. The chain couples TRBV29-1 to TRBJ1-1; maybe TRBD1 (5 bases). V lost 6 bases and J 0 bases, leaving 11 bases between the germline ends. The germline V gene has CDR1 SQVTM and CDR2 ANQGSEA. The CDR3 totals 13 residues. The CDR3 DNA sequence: TGCAGCGTGGAGGGACGGATGAACACTGAAGCTTTCTTT. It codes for CSVEGRMNTEAFF. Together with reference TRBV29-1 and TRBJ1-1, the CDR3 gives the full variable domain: SAVISQKPSRDICQRGTSLTIQCQVDSQVTMMFWYRQQPGQSLTLIATANQGSEATYESGFVIDKFPISRPNLTFSTLTVSNMSPEDSSIYLCSVEGRMNTEAFFGQGTRLTVV.

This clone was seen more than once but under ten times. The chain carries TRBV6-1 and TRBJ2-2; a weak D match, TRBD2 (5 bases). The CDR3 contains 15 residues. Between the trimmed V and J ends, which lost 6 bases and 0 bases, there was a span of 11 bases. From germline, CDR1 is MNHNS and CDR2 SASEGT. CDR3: CASRDVGTNTGELFF. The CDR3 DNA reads TGTGCCAGCAGGGATGTCGGGACGAACACCGGGGAGCTGTTTTTT.

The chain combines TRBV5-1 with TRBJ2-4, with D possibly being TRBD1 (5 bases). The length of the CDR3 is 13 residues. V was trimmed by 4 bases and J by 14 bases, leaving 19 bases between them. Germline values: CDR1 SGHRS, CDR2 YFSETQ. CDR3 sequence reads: CASSGQDNNPKYF. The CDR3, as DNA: TGCGCCAGCAGCGGGCAGGACAATAATCCCAAGTACTTC.

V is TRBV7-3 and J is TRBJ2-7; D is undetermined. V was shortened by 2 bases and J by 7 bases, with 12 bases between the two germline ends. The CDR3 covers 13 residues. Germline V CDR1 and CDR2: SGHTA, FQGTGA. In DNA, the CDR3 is TGTGCCAGCAGCTTACTATCGGATACAGAGCAGTACTTC. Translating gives CASSLLSDTEQYF.

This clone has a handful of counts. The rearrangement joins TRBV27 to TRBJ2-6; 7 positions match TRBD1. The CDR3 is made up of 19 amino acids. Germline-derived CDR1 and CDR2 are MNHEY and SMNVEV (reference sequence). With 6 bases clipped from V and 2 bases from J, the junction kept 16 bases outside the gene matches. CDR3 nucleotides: TGTGCCAGCAGCCTAGTGGGACAGAGTTTACCGACTGGGGCCAACGTCCTGACTTTC. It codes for CASSLVGQSLPTGANVLTF.